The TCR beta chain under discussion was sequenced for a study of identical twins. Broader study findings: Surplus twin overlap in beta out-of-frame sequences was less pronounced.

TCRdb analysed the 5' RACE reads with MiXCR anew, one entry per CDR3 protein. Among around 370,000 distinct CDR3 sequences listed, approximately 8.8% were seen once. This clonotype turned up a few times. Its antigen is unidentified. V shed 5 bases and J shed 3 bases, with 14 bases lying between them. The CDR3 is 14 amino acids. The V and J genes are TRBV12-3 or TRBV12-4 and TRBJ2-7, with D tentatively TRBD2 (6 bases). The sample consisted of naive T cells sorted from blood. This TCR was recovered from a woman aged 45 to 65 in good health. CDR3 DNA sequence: TGTGCCAGCAGTCATCCGGGACTGCACTACGAGCAGTACTTC. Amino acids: CASSHPGLHYEQYF.